These 11 T cell receptor beta chains came from one sample sequenced in a study of T cells in Graves' hyperthyroidism and ophthalmopathy. There were TCR beta CDR3 regions amplified from RNA transcripts. First-round RT-PCR of the TCR CDR3 relied on the HTBI primer set. From the multiplex PCR reads, TCRdb called clonotypes with MiXCR, one entry per CDR3 protein. This sample has 200,000 to 250,000 distinct CDR3 sequences; 17% occur once, and the top ten carry roughly 49%. Sequenced input: blood. The receptors here all came from a woman in her forties or fifties with Graves' hyperthyroidism.

At least ten counts were recorded for this clonotype. The CDR3 protein is CASRGSTDTQYF. CDR3 DNA sequence: TGTGCCAGCAGGGGGAGCACAGATACGCAGTATTTT. The rearrangement links TRBV3-1 to TRBJ2-3, with D hard to call. CDR3 size: 12 residues. V lost 6 bases, J lost 0 bases, and 4 bases lay in between. Germline lookup yields CDR1 LGHDT and CDR2 YNNKEL (reference sequence).

The chain links TRBV10-3 to TRBJ1-1, with a tentative D call TRBD1 (5 bases). CDR1 ENHRY and CDR2 SYGVKD come from the germline V gene. V was clipped by 5 bases and J by 10 bases, with 11 bases between them. This CDR3 has 11 residues. CDR3 sequence (DNA): TGTGCCATCAGTCCAGGGTATGGAGCTTTCTTT. It codes for CAISPGYGAFF.

At least ten counts were recorded for this clonotype. The rearrangement uses TRBV12-5 and TRBJ2-1, with 13 bases identical to TRBD2. This CDR3 comprises 16 residues. J gave up 7 bases and V 4 bases, and 7 bases lay outside the gene matches. Per germline, CDR1 LGHNT and CDR2 FRNRAP. The CDR3 DNA follows: TGTGCTAGTGGTTCAACTAGCGGGAGGGCCTGGAATGAGCAGTTCTTC. Its protein is CASGSTSGRAWNEQFF.

This rearrangement joins TRBV7-9 to TRBJ2-3, with D uncertain. V gave up 4 bases and J gave up 6 bases, with 14 bases separating them. The CDR3 covers 14 residues. CDR1 and CDR2 from the germline V gene are SEHNR and FQNEAQ (reference sequence). In DNA form, the CDR3 reads TGTGCCAGCAGCTCCTCCGACCCGACCGATACGCAGTATTTT. As protein: CASSSSDPTDTQYF.

The sample holds a few counts of this clonotype. The V and J genes are TRBV2 and TRBJ2-1; 12 bases are shared with TRBD2. Germline CDR1 SNHLY, CDR2 FYNNEI. With V trimmed by 6 bases and J by 6 bases, 9 bases remained unmatched. The CDR3 is 16 residues long. The CDR3 here is CASRLLAGGQGNEQFF. CDR3 coding DNA: TGTGCCAGCAGACTTCTAGCGGGAGGGCAAGGCAATGAGCAGTTCTTC.

The J gene is TRBJ1-2, the V gene TRBV7-9; tentative D call: TRBD1 (5 bases). Germline V gene lookup returns CDR1 SEHNR and CDR2 FQNEAQ (reference sequence). This CDR3 spans 15 amino acids. Trimming took off 7 bases at V and 0 bases at J, with 15 bases between the two ends. The CDR3 bases are TGTGCCAGCACATGGGGGACGGCTTCTAACTATGGCTACACCTTC. Translating it yields CASTWGTASNYGYTF.

V usage is TRBV19 and J usage is TRBJ1-5; no firm D call. This CDR3 comprises 14 residues. Germline V gene data show CDR1 as LNHDA and CDR2 as SQIVND (reference sequence). Trimming removed 10 bases from V and 0 bases from J, with 13 bases in between. The DNA of the CDR3 is TGTGCCACCGCCGCCGGATATAGCAATCAGCCCCAGCATTTT. This gives the protein CATAAGYSNQPQHF.

This sequence joins TRBV15 and TRBJ1-5, with D possibly TRBD1 on 6 matching bases. The CDR3 totals 15 residues. V shed 0 bases and J shed 6 bases, with 12 bases lying between them. The V gene's germline CDR1 is LNHNV and CDR2 YYDKDF (reference sequence). The CDR3 nucleotides are TGTGCCACCAGCAGAGATGGGACATGGAGTCAGCCCCAGCATTTT. The encoded protein is CATSRDGTWSQPQHF.

The genes are TRBV28 and TRBJ1-2; D is perhaps TRBD1 (6 bases). V dropped 5 bases and J dropped 2 bases, with 12 bases sitting between them. Germline V gene lookup returns CDR1 MDHEN and CDR2 SYDVKM. The CDR3 extends over 14 amino acids. The CDR3 DNA reads TGTGCCAGCAGTACCCACCAGGGGAACTATGGCTACACCTTC. Its translation: CASSTHQGNYGYTF.

The rearrangement uses TRBV6-2 or TRBV6-3 and TRBJ1-1; unclear D gene. This CDR3 spans 14 amino acids. CDR1 MNHEY and CDR2 SVGEGT come from the germline V gene. V was pared by 2 bases and J by 1 base, with 8 bases between. The chain's CDR3 is CASSYDNKNTEAFF. The CDR3 nucleotides read TGTGCCAGCAGTTACGATAACAAGAACACTGAAGCTTTCTTT.

This clonotype was recorded many times. V and J are TRBV7-2 and TRBJ1-1; D ambiguous. V gave up 1 base and J gave up 2 bases, with 8 bases separating them. Per germline, CDR1 SGHTA and CDR2 FQGNSA. The CDR3 is 14 amino acids. CDR3 residues: CASSLELGNTEAFF. The DNA for the CDR3 is TGTGCCAGCAGCTTAGAATTAGGTAACACTGAAGCTTTCTTT.